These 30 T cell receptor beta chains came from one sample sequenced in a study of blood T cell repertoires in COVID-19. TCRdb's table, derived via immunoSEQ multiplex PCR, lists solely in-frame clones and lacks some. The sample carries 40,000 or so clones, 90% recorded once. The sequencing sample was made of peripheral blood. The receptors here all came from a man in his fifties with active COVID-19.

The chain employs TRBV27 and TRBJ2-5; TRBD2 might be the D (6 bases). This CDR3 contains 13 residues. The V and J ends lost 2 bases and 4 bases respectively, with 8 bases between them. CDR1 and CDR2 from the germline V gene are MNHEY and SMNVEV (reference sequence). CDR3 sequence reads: CASSLAGRETQYF. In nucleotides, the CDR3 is TGTGCCAGCAGTTTAGCGGGGCGAGAGACCCAGTACTTC.

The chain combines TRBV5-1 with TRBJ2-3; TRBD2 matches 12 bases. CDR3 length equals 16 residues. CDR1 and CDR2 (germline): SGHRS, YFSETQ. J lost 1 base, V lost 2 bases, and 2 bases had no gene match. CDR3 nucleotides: TGCGCCAGCAGCTTAGGACTAGCGGGGCGCACAGATACGCAGTATTTT. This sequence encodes CASSLGLAGRTDTQYF.

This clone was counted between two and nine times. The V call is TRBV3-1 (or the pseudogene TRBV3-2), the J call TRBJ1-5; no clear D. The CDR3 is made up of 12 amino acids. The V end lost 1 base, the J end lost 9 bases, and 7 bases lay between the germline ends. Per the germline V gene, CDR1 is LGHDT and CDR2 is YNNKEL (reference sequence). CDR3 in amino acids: CASSQASGPQHF. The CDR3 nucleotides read TGTGCCAGCAGCCAAGCATCGGGGCCCCAGCATTTT.

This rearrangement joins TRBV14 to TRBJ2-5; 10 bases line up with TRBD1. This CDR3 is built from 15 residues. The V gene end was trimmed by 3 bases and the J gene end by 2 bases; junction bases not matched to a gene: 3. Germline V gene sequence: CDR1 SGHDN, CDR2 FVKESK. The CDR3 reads CASSQRTGGQETQYF. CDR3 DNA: TGTGCCAGCAGCCAGAGGACAGGGGGACAAGAGACCCAGTACTTC.

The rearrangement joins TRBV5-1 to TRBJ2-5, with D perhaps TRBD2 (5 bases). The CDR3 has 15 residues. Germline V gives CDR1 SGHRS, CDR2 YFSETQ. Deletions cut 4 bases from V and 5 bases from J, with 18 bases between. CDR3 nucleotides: TGCGCCAGCAGCCGGGTGGACGGAGGCCGTGAGACCCAGTACTTC. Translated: CASSRVDGGRETQYF.

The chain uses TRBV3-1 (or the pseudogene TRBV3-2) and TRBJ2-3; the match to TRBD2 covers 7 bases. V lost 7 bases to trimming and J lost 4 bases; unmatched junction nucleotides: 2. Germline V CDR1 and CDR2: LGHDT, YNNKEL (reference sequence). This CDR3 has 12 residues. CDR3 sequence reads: CASTGGSDTQYF. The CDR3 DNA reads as TGTGCCAGCACCGGGGGGTCAGATACGCAGTATTTT.

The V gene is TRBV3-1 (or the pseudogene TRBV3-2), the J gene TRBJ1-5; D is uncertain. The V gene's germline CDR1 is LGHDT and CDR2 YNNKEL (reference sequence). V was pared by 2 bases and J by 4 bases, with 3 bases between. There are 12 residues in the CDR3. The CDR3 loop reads CASSQPNQPQHF. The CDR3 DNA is TGTGCCAGCAGCCAACCAAATCAGCCCCAGCATTTT.

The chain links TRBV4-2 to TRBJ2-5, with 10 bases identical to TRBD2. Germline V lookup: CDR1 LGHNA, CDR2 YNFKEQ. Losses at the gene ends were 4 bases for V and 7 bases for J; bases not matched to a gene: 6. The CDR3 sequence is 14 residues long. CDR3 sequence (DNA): TGTGCCAGCAGCCGCGGGACTAGCGAGGGGACCCAGTACTTC. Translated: CASSRGTSEGTQYF.

Here the CDR3 reads CASNSVEAFF. CDR3 nucleotides: TGTGCCAGCAATTCCGTTGAAGCTTTCTTT. The gene calls are TRBV2 and TRBJ1-1, with unresolved D. This CDR3 is 10 amino acids long. Germline CDR1 SNHLY, CDR2 FYNNEI. Trimming shortened V by 7 bases and J by 7 bases, and 7 bases separated the two germline ends. The whole variable domain, filled in from reference TRBV2 and TRBJ1-1, reads EPEVTQTPSHQVTQMGQEVILRCVPISNHLYFYWYRQILGQKVEFLVSFYNNEISEKSEIFDDQFSVERPDGSNFTLKIRSTKLEDSAMYFCASNSVEAFFGQGTRLTVV.

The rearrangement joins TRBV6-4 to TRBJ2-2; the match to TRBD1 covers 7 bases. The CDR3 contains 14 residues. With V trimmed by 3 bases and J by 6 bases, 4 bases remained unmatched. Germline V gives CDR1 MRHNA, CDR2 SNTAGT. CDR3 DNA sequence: TGTGCCAGCAGTGAAAGGGACAGCGCCGGGGAGCTGTTTTTT. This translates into CASSERDSAGELFF.

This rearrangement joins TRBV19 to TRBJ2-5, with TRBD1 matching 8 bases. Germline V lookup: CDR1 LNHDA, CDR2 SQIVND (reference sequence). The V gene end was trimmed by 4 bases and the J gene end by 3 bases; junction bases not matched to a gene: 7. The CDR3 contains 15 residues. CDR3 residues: CASSRSDRGKETQYF. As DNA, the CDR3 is TGTGCCAGTAGTAGATCCGACAGGGGAAAAGAGACCCAGTACTTC.

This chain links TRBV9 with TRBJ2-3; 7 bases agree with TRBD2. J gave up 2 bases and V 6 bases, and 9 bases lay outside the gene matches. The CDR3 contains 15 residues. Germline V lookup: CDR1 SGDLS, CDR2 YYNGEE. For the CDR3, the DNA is TGTGCCAGCACCTGGGACTACCAATCCACAGATACGCAGTATTTT. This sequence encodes CASTWDYQSTDTQYF. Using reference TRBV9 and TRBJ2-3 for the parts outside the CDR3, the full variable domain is DSGVTQTPKHLITATGQRVTLRCSPRSGDLSVYWYQQSLDQGLQFLIQYYNGEERAKGNILERFSAQQFPDLHSELNLSSLELGDSALYFCASTWDYQSTDTQYFGPGTRLTVL.

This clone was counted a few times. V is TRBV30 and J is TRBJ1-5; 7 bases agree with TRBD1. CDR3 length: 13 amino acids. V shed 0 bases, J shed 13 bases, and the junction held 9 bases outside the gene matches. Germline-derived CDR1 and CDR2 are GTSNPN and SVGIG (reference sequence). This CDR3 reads CAWSVQGRGIQHF. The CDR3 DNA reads TGTGCCTGGAGTGTACAGGGGAGAGGTATTCAGCATTTT.

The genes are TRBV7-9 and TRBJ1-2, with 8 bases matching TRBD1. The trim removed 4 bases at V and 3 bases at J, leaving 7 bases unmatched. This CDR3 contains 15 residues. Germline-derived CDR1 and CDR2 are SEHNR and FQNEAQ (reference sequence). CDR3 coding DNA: TGTGCCAGCAGCTCCATCCGACAGGGGTACTATGGCTACACCTTC. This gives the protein CASSSIRQGYYGYTF.

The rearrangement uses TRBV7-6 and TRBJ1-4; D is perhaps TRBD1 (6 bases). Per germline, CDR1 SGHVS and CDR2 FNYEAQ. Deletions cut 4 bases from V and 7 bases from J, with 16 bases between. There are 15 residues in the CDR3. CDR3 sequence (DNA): TGTGCCAGCAGCTCCCAGGGGCTAAATAGTGAAAAACTGTTTTTT. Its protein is CASSSQGLNSEKLFF. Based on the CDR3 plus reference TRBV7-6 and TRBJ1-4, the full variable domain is GAGVSQSPRYKVTKRGQDVALRCDPISGHVSLYWYRQALGQGPEFLTYFNYEAQQDKSGLPNDRFSAERPEGSISTLTIQRTEQRDSAMYRCASSSQGLNSEKLFFGSGTQLSVL.

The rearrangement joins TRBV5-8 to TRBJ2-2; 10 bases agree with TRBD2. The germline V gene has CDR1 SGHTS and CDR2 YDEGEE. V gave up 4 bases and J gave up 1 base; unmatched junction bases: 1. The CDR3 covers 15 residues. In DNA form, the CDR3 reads TGTGCCAGCAGCCGGACTAGCGGGAACACCGGGGAGCTGTTTTTT. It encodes CASSRTSGNTGELFF.

CDR3 coding DNA: TGCGCCAGCAGGCCGGGACAGCTAGCCAAAAACATTCAGTACTTC. Its translation is CASRPGQLAKNIQYF. The chain recombines TRBV10-2 with TRBJ2-4; 7 positions match TRBD1. The CDR3 has 15 residues. Trimming removed 6 bases from V and 0 bases from J; junction bases left unmatched: 5. Germline CDR1 and CDR2: WSHSY and SAAADI.

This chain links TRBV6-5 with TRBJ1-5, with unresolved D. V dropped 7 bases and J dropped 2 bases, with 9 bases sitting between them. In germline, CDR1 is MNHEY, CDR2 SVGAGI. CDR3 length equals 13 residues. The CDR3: CASTRGGNQPQHF. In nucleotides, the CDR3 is TGTGCCAGCACCCGGGGTGGCAATCAGCCCCAGCATTTT.

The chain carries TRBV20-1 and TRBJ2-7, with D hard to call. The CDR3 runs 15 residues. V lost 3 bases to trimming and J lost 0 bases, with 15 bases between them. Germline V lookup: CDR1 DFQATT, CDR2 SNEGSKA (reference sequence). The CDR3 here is CSASDGQVSSYEQYF. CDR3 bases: TGCAGTGCTAGTGATGGGCAGGTGAGCTCCTACGAGCAGTACTTC.

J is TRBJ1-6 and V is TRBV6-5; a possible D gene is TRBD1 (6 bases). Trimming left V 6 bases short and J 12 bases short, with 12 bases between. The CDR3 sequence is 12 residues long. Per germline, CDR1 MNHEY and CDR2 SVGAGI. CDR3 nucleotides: TGTGCCAGCAGGCTACAGGGTAAACCCCTCCACTTT. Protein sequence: CASRLQGKPLHF.

The CDR3 here is CASSLRVAGGDSTDTQYF. For the CDR3, the DNA is TGTGCCAGCAGCTTACGAGTAGCGGGGGGGGACAGCACAGATACGCAGTATTTT. The chain recombines TRBV3-1 (or the pseudogene TRBV3-2) with TRBJ2-3, with 11 bases matching TRBD2. The CDR3 spans 18 residues. Germline trimming cut 5 bases from V and 0 bases from J; bases unmatched to any gene: 10. Germline CDR1 LGHDT, CDR2 YNNKEL (reference sequence).

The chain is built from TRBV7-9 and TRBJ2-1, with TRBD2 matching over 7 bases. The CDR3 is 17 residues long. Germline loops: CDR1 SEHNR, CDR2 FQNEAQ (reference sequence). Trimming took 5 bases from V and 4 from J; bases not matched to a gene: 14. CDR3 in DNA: TGTGCCAGCAGCACCCCCGCCAGCGGGGTCGCATACAATGAGCAGTTCTTC. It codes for CASSTPASGVAYNEQFF.

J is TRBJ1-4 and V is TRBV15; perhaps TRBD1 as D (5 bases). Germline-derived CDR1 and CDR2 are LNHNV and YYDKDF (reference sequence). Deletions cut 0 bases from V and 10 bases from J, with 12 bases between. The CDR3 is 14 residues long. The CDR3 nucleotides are TGTGCCACCAGCAGAGAAAAGACAGCTCGAAAACTGTTTTTT. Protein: CATSREKTARKLFF.

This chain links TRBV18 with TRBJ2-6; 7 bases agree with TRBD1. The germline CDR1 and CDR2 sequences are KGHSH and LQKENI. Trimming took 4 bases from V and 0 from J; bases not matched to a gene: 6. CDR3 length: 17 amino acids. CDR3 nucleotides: TGTGCCAGCTCACGCGGACAGGCAAGCTCTGGGGCCAACGTCCTGACTTTC. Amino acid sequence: CASSRGQASSGANVLTF.

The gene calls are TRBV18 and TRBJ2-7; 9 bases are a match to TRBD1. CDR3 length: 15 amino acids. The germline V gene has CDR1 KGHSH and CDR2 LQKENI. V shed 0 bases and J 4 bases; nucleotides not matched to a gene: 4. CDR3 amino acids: CASSPPTGQGYEQYF. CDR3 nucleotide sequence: TGTGCCAGCTCACCACCGACGGGACAGGGTTACGAGCAGTACTTC.

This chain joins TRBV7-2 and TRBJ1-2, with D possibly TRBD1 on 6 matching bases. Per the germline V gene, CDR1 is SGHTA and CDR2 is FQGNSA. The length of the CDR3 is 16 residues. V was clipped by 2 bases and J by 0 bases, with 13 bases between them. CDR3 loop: CASSLKSGDANYGYTF. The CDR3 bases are TGTGCCAGCAGCTTAAAGTCAGGGGATGCTAACTATGGCTACACCTTC.

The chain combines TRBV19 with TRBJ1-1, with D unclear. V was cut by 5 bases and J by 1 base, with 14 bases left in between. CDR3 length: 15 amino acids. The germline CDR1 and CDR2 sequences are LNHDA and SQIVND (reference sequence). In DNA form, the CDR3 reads TGTGCCAGTAGTCCCTCCGCCGGGAGGAACACTGAAGCTTTCTTT. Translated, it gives CASSPSAGRNTEAFF.

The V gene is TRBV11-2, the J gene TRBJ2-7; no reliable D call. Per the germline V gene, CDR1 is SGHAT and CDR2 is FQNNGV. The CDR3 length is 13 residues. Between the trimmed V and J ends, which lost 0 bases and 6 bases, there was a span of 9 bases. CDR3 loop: CASSLDRLGEQYF. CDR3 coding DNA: TGTGCCAGCAGCTTAGACAGGCTCGGCGAGCAGTACTTC.

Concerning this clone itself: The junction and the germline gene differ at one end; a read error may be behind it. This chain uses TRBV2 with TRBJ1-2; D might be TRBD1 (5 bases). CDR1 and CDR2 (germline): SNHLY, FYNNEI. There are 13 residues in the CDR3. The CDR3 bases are TGCTGCACAAGAGGAGAAGGGGCCTATGGCTACACCTTC. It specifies CCTRGEGAYGYTF.

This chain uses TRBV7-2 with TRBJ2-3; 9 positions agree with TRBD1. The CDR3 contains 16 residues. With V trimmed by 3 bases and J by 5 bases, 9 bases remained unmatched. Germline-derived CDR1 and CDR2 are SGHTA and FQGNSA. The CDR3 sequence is CASSFRGQGRRDTQYF. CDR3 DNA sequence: TGTGCCAGCAGCTTCCGTGGACAGGGGCGGCGAGATACGCAGTATTTT.